The 23 T cell receptor beta chains listed next were all sequenced from one sample in a study of T cell responses to AZD1222 COVID-19 vaccine. Generated by immunoSEQ multiplex PCR, the TCRdb table keeps only in-frame clones and is missing some. In the table there are about 140,000 clones, about 91% of which are singletons. The source material was peripheral blood, sampled 28 days after the second AZD1222 dose. Source of these receptors: an adult who received the AZD1222 COVID-19 vaccine.

The chain links TRBV20-1 to TRBJ2-1, with 7 bases matching TRBD2. J was trimmed by 7 bases and V by 3 bases; bases with no gene match: 9. Germline loops: CDR1 DFQATT, CDR2 SNEGSKA (reference sequence). The CDR3 is made up of 14 amino acids. The CDR3 is CSASKPSGLNEQFF. DNA for the CDR3: TGCAGTGCTAGTAAGCCTAGCGGCCTAAATGAGCAGTTCTTC.

This chain joins TRBV6-2 or TRBV6-3 and TRBJ2-1, with 13 bases that match TRBD2. The germline gives CDR1 MNHEY, CDR2 SVGEGT. The CDR3 has 17 residues. Germline trimming cut 5 bases from V and 8 bases from J; bases unmatched to any gene: 12. The CDR3 DNA reads TGTGCCAGCAGTCAATTCCCCGGGACTAGCGGGGAGGATGAGCAGTTCTTC. As protein: CASSQFPGTSGEDEQFF.

The chain joins TRBV18 to TRBJ1-3; TRBD1 is a possible D gene (5 bases). V was shortened by 1 base and J by 0 bases, with 13 bases between the two germline ends. The CDR3 totals 17 residues. The germline gives CDR1 KGHSH, CDR2 LQKENI. The CDR3 bases are TGTGCCAGCTCACCACTGGGGCAGGCCATCTCTGGAAACACCATATATTTT. Translated, it gives CASSPLGQAISGNTIYF.

The chain combines TRBV5-6 with TRBJ1-4; the D gene is possibly TRBD1 (5 bases). Trimming removed 8 bases at V and 4 bases at J, with 15 bases between. Germline lookup yields CDR1 SGHDT and CDR2 YYEEEE. The CDR3 covers 14 residues. Written as DNA, the CDR3 is TGTGCCAGTGTGATCGACAGACGTAATGAAAAACTGTTTTTT. Translation gives CASVIDRRNEKLFF.

This chain joins TRBV7-2 and TRBJ2-3, with D perhaps matching TRBD1 (6 bases). This CDR3 is 15 amino acids long. V lost 3 bases to trimming and J lost 6 bases, with 16 bases between them. Germline loops: CDR1 SGHTA, CDR2 FQGNSA. As DNA, the CDR3 is TGTGCCAGCAGCTTCACTGGTGGGGACACGGATACGCAGTATTTT. Protein product: CASSFTGGDTDTQYF.

The chain links TRBV5-4 to TRBJ1-6, with D perhaps TRBD1 (5 bases). Germline V CDR1 and CDR2: SGHNT, YYREEE (reference sequence). V gave up 0 bases and J gave up 12 bases, with 13 bases separating them. The CDR3 is 14 residues long. The CDR3 sequence: CASSLAGGRVPLHF. CDR3 nucleotide sequence: TGTGCCAGCAGCTTGGCGGGAGGCAGGGTACCCCTCCACTTT.

V is TRBV3-1 (or the pseudogene TRBV3-2) and J is TRBJ2-7, with unresolved D. This CDR3 is built from 11 residues. V shed 3 bases and J shed 10 bases, with 10 bases lying between them. Germline CDR1 LGHDT, CDR2 YNNKEL (reference sequence). In DNA, the CDR3 is TGTGCCAGCAGCCACGCTAGGCAACAGTACTTC. This codes for CASSHARQQYF.

The V call is TRBV16, the J call TRBJ1-1; D might be TRBD1 (5 bases). This CDR3 is built from 13 residues. The germline gives CDR1 KGHSY, CDR2 FQNENV. Trimming left V 3 bases short and J 1 base short, with 6 bases between. The CDR3 loop is CASSHGTNTEAFF. CDR3 DNA sequence: TGTGCCAGCAGCCACGGGACGAACACTGAAGCTTTCTTT.

This sequence joins TRBV12-3 or TRBV12-4 and TRBJ2-7, with D uncertain. CDR3 length equals 12 residues. Trimming took off 6 bases at V and 4 bases at J, with 10 bases between the two ends. CDR3 loop: CASSPGPYEQYF. Here the CDR3 DNA reads TGTGCCAGCAGCCCGGGCCCGTACGAGCAGTACTTC.

The chain uses TRBV6-6 and TRBJ1-6, with 7 bases identical to TRBD1. CDR1 MNHNY and CDR2 SVGAGI come from the germline V gene (reference sequence). V shed 4 bases, J shed 7 bases, and the junction held 7 bases outside the gene matches. The CDR3 has 15 residues. CDR3 amino acids: CASSLRQGENSPLHF. The CDR3 DNA sequence: TGTGCCAGCAGTTTAAGACAGGGTGAAAATTCACCCCTCCACTTT.

The rearrangement joins TRBV19 to TRBJ2-1; the D is unclear. The CDR3 is made up of 15 amino acids. Trimming cost V 3 bases and J 0 bases, with 9 bases left between them. CDR1 and CDR2 from the germline V gene are LNHDA and SQIVND (reference sequence). This chain's CDR3 is CASSMALGSYNEQFF. The CDR3 DNA follows: TGTGCCAGTAGTATGGCCCTCGGCTCCTACAATGAGCAGTTCTTC.

This chain links TRBV28 with TRBJ1-1; D is perhaps TRBD1 (6 bases). This CDR3 contains 13 residues. V shed 3 bases and J shed 7 bases, with 12 bases lying between them. From germline, CDR1 is MDHEN and CDR2 SYDVKM. CDR3 amino acids: CASSLGGEREAFF. The CDR3 coding sequence is TGTGCCAGCAGTTTGGGGGGCGAACGTGAAGCTTTCTTT.

The chain links TRBV7-2 to TRBJ2-7; D may match TRBD1 or TRBD2 (5 bases each). The CDR3 runs 14 residues. The germline gives CDR1 SGHTA, CDR2 FQGNSA. V was trimmed by 5 bases and J by 4 bases, leaving 15 bases between them. The CDR3 loop is CASSLWGSIYEQYF. The CDR3 nucleotides read TGTGCCAGCAGCCTATGGGGGTCTATTTACGAGCAGTACTTC.

V is TRBV30 and J is TRBJ2-2; no clear D gene. The V gene's germline CDR1 is GTSNPN and CDR2 SVGIG (reference sequence). This CDR3 has 12 residues. With 1 base removed from V and 7 bases from J, the gap between germline ends came to 7 bases. The DNA for the CDR3 is TGTGCCTGGAGTGGTCAGGTCGGGGAGCTGTTTTTT. Translating gives CAWSGQVGELFF.

The chain recombines TRBV4-1 with TRBJ2-1; 7 nucleotides match TRBD1. Germline V gives CDR1 MGHRA, CDR2 YSYEKL. The J segment lost 4 bases and the V segment lost 0 bases, leaving 6 bases of the junction unmatched. The CDR3 runs to 16 residues. CDR3: CASSQDWDSRYNEQFF. The DNA of the CDR3 is TGCGCCAGCAGCCAAGACTGGGACAGCCGATACAATGAGCAGTTCTTC.

The V call is TRBV29-1, the J call TRBJ1-1; D remains unclear. V gave up 4 bases and J gave up 1 base, with 10 bases separating them. The germline gives CDR1 SQVTM, CDR2 ANQGSEA. CDR3 length: 13 residues. The CDR3 sequence: CSVASGGNTEAFF. The CDR3 region has the DNA TGCAGCGTTGCCTCAGGTGGGAACACTGAAGCTTTCTTT.

J is TRBJ2-7 and V is TRBV27, with 8 bases matching TRBD1. The CDR3 length is 16 residues. V gave up 5 bases and J gave up 1 base; unmatched junction bases: 10. Per germline, CDR1 MNHEY and CDR2 SMNVEV (reference sequence). The CDR3 reads CASSLHYTGGSYEQYF. The CDR3 bases are TGTGCCAGCAGTCTCCACTATACAGGGGGGTCCTACGAGCAGTACTTC.

The CDR3 DNA reads TGTGCCAGCAGCCGACAGACAGGGGATGGCAATCAGCCCCAGCATTTT. Protein sequence: CASSRQTGDGNQPQHF. The gene calls are TRBV5-6 and TRBJ1-5, with 8 bases that match TRBD1. The CDR3 spans 16 residues. Germline V lookup: CDR1 SGHDT, CDR2 YYEEEE. The V segment lost 4 bases and the J segment 2 bases; nucleotides outside the gene matches: 8.

In this sample, this clone turned up once. This chain uses TRBV20-1 with TRBJ2-7; no reliable D call. Germline-derived CDR1 and CDR2 are DFQATT and SNEGSKA (reference sequence). The length of the CDR3 is 11 residues. The V end lost 3 bases, the J end lost 3 bases, and 6 bases lay between the germline ends. The CDR3 DNA is TGCAGTGCTAGGAAAGACTACGAGCAGTACTTC. It is translated as CSARKDYEQYF.

This chain connects TRBV5-6 to TRBJ2-7; D remains ambiguous. The V gene's germline CDR1 is SGHDT and CDR2 YYEEEE. V shed 2 bases and J shed 6 bases, with 12 bases lying between them. This CDR3 has 13 residues. CDR3 coding DNA: TGTGCCAGCAGCTTAGAATATGGGTTCGAGCAGTACTTC. Translating gives CASSLEYGFEQYF. Variable domain in full (rest from reference TRBV5-6 and TRBJ2-7): DAGVTQSPTHLIKTRGQQVTLRCSPKSGHDTVSWYQQALGQGPQFIFQYYEEEERQRGNFPDRFSGHQFPNYSSELNVNALLLGDSALYLCASSLEYGFEQYFGPGTRLTVT.

The chain joins TRBV30 to TRBJ2-1, with 12 nucleotides matching TRBD2. CDR1 and CDR2 (germline): GTSNPN, SVGIG (reference sequence). Trimming took 3 bases from V and 7 from J; bases not matched to a gene: 7. This CDR3 is built from 15 residues. CDR3 amino acids: CAWRASGRAGNEQFF. In nucleotides, the CDR3 is TGTGCCTGGAGAGCTAGCGGGAGGGCCGGAAATGAGCAGTTCTTC.

The rearrangement uses TRBV2 and TRBJ2-2; weak D call: TRBD2 (6 bases). The V gene's germline CDR1 is SNHLY and CDR2 FYNNEI. Deletions cut 8 bases from V and 4 bases from J, with 14 bases between. The CDR3 has 14 amino acids. CDR3 nucleotide sequence: TGTGCCAGCGCCGGGACTGGTCTCACCGGGGAGCTGTTTTTT. Translation: CASAGTGLTGELFF.

The chain couples TRBV27 to TRBJ2-7; 10 bases agree with TRBD2. Per germline, CDR1 MNHEY and CDR2 SMNVEV (reference sequence). CDR3 length: 16 residues. V gave up 6 bases and J gave up 4 bases; unmatched junction bases: 12. The CDR3 sequence: CASSTSGRGTQYEQYF. The CDR3 DNA follows: TGTGCCAGCAGCACGAGCGGGAGGGGAACACAGTACGAGCAGTACTTC.